The rows below give T cell receptor beta chains drawn from one sample of a study of CD8 T cells in ankylosing spondylitis. TCRdb ran MiXCR on the 5' RACE reads and lists one entry per CDR3 protein. This sample has about 240,000 distinct CDR3 sequences, with over 9.5% found just once. What was sequenced was blood, either unsorted or a sorted T cell fraction (not recorded which). Receptors originate from a male donor with ankylosing spondylitis or in good health (not recorded which). CDR3s leave out the opening cysteine and the closing phenylalanine or tryptophan. Size is omitted from some rows. Given values are once, few, many or a class for expanded clones.

abundance: few
v_gene: TRBV11-2
CDR3aa: ASRRPQGAAGANVLT

abundance: few
v_gene: TRBV19
CDR3aa: ASSIDRSTHNEQF

abundance: many
v_gene: TRBV20-1
CDR3aa: SARSPSGVSYEQY

abundance: few
v_gene: TRBV12-2
CDR3aa: ASLDRSQETQY

abundance: many
v_gene: TRBV18
CDR3aa: ASSPSSDETQY

abundance: few
v_gene: TRBV7-2
CDR3aa: ASIPGSGVRGELF

abundance: -
v_gene: TRBV10-3
CDR3aa: AISGQATNEKLF

abundance: -
v_gene: TRBV7-2
CDR3aa: ASSQKGPGETQY

abundance: many
v_gene: TRBV27
CDR3aa: ASATIPITYEQY

abundance: many
v_gene: TRBV6-1
CDR3aa: ASSPRDRINNSPLH

abundance: -
v_gene: TRBV7-9
CDR3aa: ASSLAGQGGESQH

abundance: few
v_gene: TRBV12-3/TRBV12-4
CDR3aa: ASSLQDFYGYT

abundance: many
v_gene: TRBV4-1
CDR3aa: ASSQDGRQDPLNTEAF